The sample holds one count of the clone carrying this T cell receptor beta chain. The data were taken from a study of blood T cell repertoires in COVID-19. This table comes from immunoSEQ multiplex PCR, and its TCRdb copy is limited to in-frame clones, with some not included. The sample includes 150,000 to 200,000 clones, 75% to 90% of them seen just once. This CDR3 has 15 residues. Trimming removed 2 bases at V and 4 bases at J, with 15 bases between. CDR1 is GTSNPN and CDR2 is SVGIG in the germline V gene (reference sequence). Sequenced input: peripheral blood. The clonotype originates from a man aged 55 to 69 with acute or convalescent COVID-19. The gene calls are TRBV30 and TRBJ1-3; the D gene is possibly TRBD1 (6 bases). The CDR3 here is CAWSLGHSLGNTIYF. The DNA for the CDR3 is TGTGCCTGGAGTCTGGGACACTCGTTAGGAAACACCATATATTTT.